This TCR beta chain was identified during a study of shared clonotypes between healthy human individuals. Study at large: Plates per donor: three CD4 naive, three CD4 memory, two CD8 naive, one CD8 memory.

Germline V lookup: CDR1 MDHEN, CDR2 SYDVKM. The germline V and J ends were trimmed by 9 bases and 8 bases, with 13 bases remaining between them. This CDR3 spans 12 amino acids. Assay runs were performed at deep level. Only in-frame clones appear in the TCRdb table, and some are missing; sequencing was by immunoSEQ multiplex PCR. The data hold 900,000 to 1,200,000 clones, with 75% to 80% observed a single time. About this clone: As yet, its antigen is unknown.

The study, taken as a whole, reports: Relative to clonotypes present in all four donors, those not shared had lower generation probabilities. The study sampled only blood, and tissue repertoires likely differ.

The TCR was taken from a young man in good health. Some clones in this sample may be carry-over from other donors' samples. Material for sequencing was memory CD4+ T cells from PBMCs. Stated subset: CD45RA-negative fraction. The gene calls are TRBV28 and TRBJ1-4, with TRBD1 as a possible D gene (5 bases). DNA of the CDR3: TGTGCCAGTCGGGGGTCCCTCGAAAAACTGTTTTTT. As protein: CASRGSLEKLFF.